The TCR beta chain under discussion was sequenced for a study of blood T cell repertoires in COVID-19. Overall study: Acute and convalescent COVID-19 specimens originated in the United States, Italy and Spain. Sources were T cells, B-cell-depleted T cells, or PBMCs; the material itself was cDNA or gDNA.

Recovered status applied to Cohort 3 donors who had two consecutive negative PCRs. It also applied to those with clearance or with symptom resolution. Germline V CDR1 and CDR2: LGHNT, FRNRAP. The CDR3 is made up of 15 amino acids. Trimming removed 3 bases at V and 8 bases at J, with 19 bases between. In the authors' workflow: Reference gene primer amplification in the assay estimated nucleated cell counts. Using immunoSEQ multiplex PCR, the repertoire was profiled, and TCRdb retains in-frame clones only, with some absent. D and trimming were read from the DNA, whereas the V and J calls and clone size are those reported in that table. The table lists 250,000 to 350,000 clones, roughly nine tenths of them singletons.

The TCR was taken from a woman in her forties or fifties who had recovered from COVID-19. The sample was PBMCs or T cells enriched from blood (not recorded which). The V and J genes are TRBV12-5 and TRBJ1-2, with D possibly TRBD1 on 6 matching bases. CDR3 sequence (DNA): TGTGCTAGTGGTTTCACCCCCGGGACAACTGTCGGCTACACCTTC. Protein product: CASGFTPGTTVGYTF.